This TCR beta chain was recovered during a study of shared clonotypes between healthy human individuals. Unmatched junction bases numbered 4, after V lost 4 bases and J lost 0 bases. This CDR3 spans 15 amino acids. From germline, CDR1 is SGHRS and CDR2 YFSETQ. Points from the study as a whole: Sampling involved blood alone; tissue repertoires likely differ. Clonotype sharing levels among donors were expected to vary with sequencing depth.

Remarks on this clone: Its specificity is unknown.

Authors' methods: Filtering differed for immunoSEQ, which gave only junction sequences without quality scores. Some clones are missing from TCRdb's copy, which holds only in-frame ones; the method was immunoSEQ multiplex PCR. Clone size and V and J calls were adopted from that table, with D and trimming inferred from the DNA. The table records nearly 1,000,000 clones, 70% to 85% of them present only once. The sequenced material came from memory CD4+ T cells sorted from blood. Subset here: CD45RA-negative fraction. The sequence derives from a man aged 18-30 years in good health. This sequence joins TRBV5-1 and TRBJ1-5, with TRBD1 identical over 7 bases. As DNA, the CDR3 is TGCGCCAGCAGCCAGGGACAGCATAGCAATCAGCCCCAGCATTTT. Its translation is CASSQGQHSNQPQHF.